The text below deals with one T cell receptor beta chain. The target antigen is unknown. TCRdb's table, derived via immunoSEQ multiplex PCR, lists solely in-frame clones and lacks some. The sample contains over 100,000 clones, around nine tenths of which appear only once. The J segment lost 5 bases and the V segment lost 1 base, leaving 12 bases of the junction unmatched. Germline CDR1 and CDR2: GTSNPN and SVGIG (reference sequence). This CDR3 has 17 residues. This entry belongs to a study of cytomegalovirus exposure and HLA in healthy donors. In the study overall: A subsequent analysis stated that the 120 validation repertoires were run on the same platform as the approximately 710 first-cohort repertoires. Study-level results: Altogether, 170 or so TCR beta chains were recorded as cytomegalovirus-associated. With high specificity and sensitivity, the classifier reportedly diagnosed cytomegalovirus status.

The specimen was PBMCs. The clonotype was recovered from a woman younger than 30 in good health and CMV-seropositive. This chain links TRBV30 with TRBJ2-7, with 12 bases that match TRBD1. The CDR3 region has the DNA TGTGCCTGGAGTGCAGGGACAGGGGGCGTCGCTACCCACGAGCAGTACTTC. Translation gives CAWSAGTGGVATHEQYF. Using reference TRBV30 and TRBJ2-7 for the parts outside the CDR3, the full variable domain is SQTIHQWPATLVQPVGSPLSLECTVEGTSNPNLYWYRQAAGRGLQLLFYSVGIGQISSEVPQNLSASRPQDRQFILSSKKLLLSDSGFYLCAWSAGTGGVATHEQYFGPGTRLTVT.